Sequencing of this T cell receptor (beta chain) was carried out in a study of regulatory T cells in long-lasting Graves disease. The study, taken as a whole, reports: TRBV28, TRBJ1-2 and TRBJ2-5 were segments that persistent disease favored. Only a small sample size was used, which may have cut accuracy. Newly diagnosed Graves' patients had higher TCR diversity than persistent ones.

A word on this clonotype: Its antigen remains unidentified.

Trimming took off 7 bases at V and 5 bases at J, with 12 bases between the two ends. This CDR3 is built from 13 residues. With iRepertoire HTBI primers and Arm-PCR of CDR3 regions, TCR beta libraries were built. One entry per CDR3 protein results from TCRdb running MiXCR on the multiplex PCR reads. The sample holds roughly 700,000 distinct CDR3 sequences, 25% to 35% seen once. Specified time point: persistent/refractory GD, antithyroid drugs over 5 years with positive TRAb. Construction of the TCR library relied on RNA isolated from PBMCs. This receptor was taken from a female donor with Graves disease. The source material was peripheral blood mononuclear cells (PBMCs), sampled when the disease was refractory, from a patient treated with antithyroid drugs. The J gene is TRBJ2-4, the V gene TRBV12-3 or TRBV12-4; D ambiguous. DNA of the CDR3: TGTGCCAGCACCCTTCAGTGGCAAAACATTCAGTACTTC. Translated, it gives CASTLQWQNIQYF.